This TCR beta chain was sequenced for a study of shared clonotypes between healthy human individuals. Clones were read by immunoSEQ multiplex PCR, and TCRdb kept only the in-frame ones, dropping some. The sample comprises 2.5 million or so clones, around nine tenths of which are singletons, and around 0.14% rests with the top ten. V dropped 5 bases and J dropped 3; count of bases not matched to a gene: 6. This CDR3 contains 15 residues. Germline lookup yields CDR1 SGHTA and CDR2 FQGTGA. The sequence came from a young man in good health. The chain combines TRBV7-3 with TRBJ2-2; 7 nucleotides match TRBD2. The source material was naive CD4+ T cells sorted from blood. The subset was: CD45RA+ positively selected. CDR3 in amino acids: CASSLRGGDTGELFF. CDR3 bases: TGTGCCAGCAGCCTTAGGGGAGGGGACACCGGGGAGCTGTTTTTT.